This entry lists 30 T cell receptor beta chains sequenced from one sample in a study of shared clonotypes between healthy human individuals. Sequencing was performed with immunoSEQ multiplex PCR; in TCRdb, only in-frame clones are kept and a portion is missing. The table includes 2,100,000 or so clones, nearly 97% detected once. The sequencing sample was made of naive CD4+ T cells sorted from blood. The subset is: CD45RA+ positively selected. These receptors all come from a young man in good health.

This chain links TRBV15 with TRBJ2-7; D may be TRBD2 (7 bases). CDR1 is LNHNV, CDR2 YYDKDF, per germline (reference sequence). Between the trimmed V and J ends, which lost 2 bases and 4 bases, there was a span of 15 bases. The CDR3 runs 15 residues. CDR3 coding DNA: TGTGCCACCAGCAGACGGGGGGCTTTATCGTACGAGCAGTACTTC. The encoded protein is CATSRRGALSYEQYF.

The chain is built from TRBV30 and TRBJ1-2; 11 positions match TRBD1. The trim removed 4 bases at V and 1 base at J, leaving 8 bases unmatched. This CDR3 contains 16 residues. From germline, CDR1 is GTSNPN and CDR2 SVGIG (reference sequence). The CDR3 region is CAWKDRGRQFNYGYTF. CDR3 bases: TGTGCCTGGAAGGACAGGGGGCGCCAGTTTAACTATGGCTACACCTTC.

The chain recombines TRBV9 with TRBJ2-5; TRBD1 agrees at 9 bases. Trimming took 5 bases from V and 5 from J; bases not matched to a gene: 4. The germline CDR1 and CDR2 sequences are SGDLS and YYNGEE. This CDR3 comprises 13 residues. In DNA, the CDR3 is TGTGCCAGCAGTGGACAGGGGACGGAGACCCAGTACTTC. Translation: CASSGQGTETQYF.

V is TRBV6-1 and J is TRBJ1-4, with D maybe TRBD1 (5 bases). The CDR3 has 14 residues. The V end was cut by 3 bases, the J end by 7 bases, with 12 bases between. The V gene's germline CDR1 is MNHNS and CDR2 SASEGT. The CDR3 protein is CASSEQGFGEKLFF. Here the CDR3 DNA reads TGTGCCAGCAGTGAGCAGGGCTTTGGTGAAAAACTGTTTTTT.

On this clone itself: Other DNA sequences within the sample encode an identical CDR3. The chain is built from TRBV5-1 and TRBJ1-1, with 9 bases fitting TRBD1. This CDR3 has 13 amino acids. Germline loops: CDR1 SGHRS, CDR2 YFSETQ. Germline trimming cut 7 bases from V and 1 base from J; bases unmatched to any gene: 2. CDR3 region: CASGGQGNTEAFF. Here the CDR3 DNA reads TGCGCCAGCGGGGGACAGGGGAACACTGAAGCTTTCTTT.

The V gene is TRBV18, the J gene TRBJ1-1; D possibly corresponds to TRBD1 (5 bases). CDR1 is KGHSH and CDR2 is LQKENI in the germline V gene. V shed 3 bases and J shed 5 bases, with 16 bases lying between them. This CDR3 contains 15 residues. The CDR3 is CASSPIRGAGTEAFF. In DNA form, the CDR3 reads TGTGCCAGCTCACCCATTAGAGGGGCGGGAACTGAAGCTTTCTTT.

The chain has TRBV6-5 and TRBJ1-6; TRBD1 agrees at 7 bases. CDR3 size: 13 residues. Trimming took 4 bases from V and 13 from J; bases not matched to a gene: 7. CDR1 is MNHEY, CDR2 SVGAGI, per germline. CDR3 in amino acids: CASSSKQGTPLHF. CDR3 nucleotide sequence: TGTGCCAGCAGTTCCAAACAGGGGACGCCCCTCCACTTT.

The gene calls are TRBV2 and TRBJ1-2, with a possible D match to TRBD1 (6 bases). This CDR3 is built from 13 residues. Trimming stripped 2 bases from V and 7 bases from J, with 11 bases between. Germline V lookup: CDR1 SNHLY, CDR2 FYNNEI. The CDR3 sequence: CASSEQGKPGYTF. DNA of the CDR3: TGTGCCAGCAGTGAACAGGGGAAACCTGGCTACACCTTC. The variable domain in full, with the rest retrieved from reference TRBV2 and TRBJ1-2, is EPEVTQTPSHQVTQMGQEVILRCVPISNHLYFYWYRQILGQKVEFLVSFYNNEISEKSEIFDDQFSVERPDGSNFTLKIRSTKLEDSAMYFCASSEQGKPGYTFGSGTRLTVV.

This clone has a handful of counts. The chain combines TRBV6-1 with TRBJ1-2; D uncertain. CDR3 length equals 13 residues. Germline assignment: CDR1 MNHNS and CDR2 SASEGT. The V gene lost 6 bases and the J gene lost 0 bases, with 8 bases spanning the gap. The CDR3 protein is CASREVTNYGYTF. In DNA form, the CDR3 reads TGTGCCAGCAGGGAGGTGACTAACTATGGCTACACCTTC.

The chain employs TRBV9 and TRBJ2-7; 7 bases map to TRBD2. The CDR3 is 14 residues long. Trimming at V came to 4 bases and at J to 2 bases, leaving 6 bases not matched to a gene. CDR1 is SGDLS and CDR2 is YYNGEE in the germline V gene. The CDR3 DNA sequence: TGTGCCAGCAGCCCGCGGGACTACACCTACGAGCAGTACTTC. As protein: CASSPRDYTYEQYF.

The rearrangement links TRBV6-1 to TRBJ2-7, with a possible D match to TRBD1 (5 bases). V was clipped by 5 bases and J by 3 bases, with 11 bases between them. This CDR3 has 13 amino acids. Germline lookup yields CDR1 MNHNS and CDR2 SASEGT. The CDR3 reads CASSNDDSYEQYF. The CDR3 nucleotides are TGTGCCAGCAGTAATGATGACAGCTACGAGCAGTACTTC.

This clone was seen just once. V gene TRBV2 combines with J gene TRBJ2-2; TRBD1 is a possible D gene (5 bases). The V and J ends lost 2 bases and 4 bases respectively, with 8 bases between them. The germline gives CDR1 SNHLY, CDR2 FYNNEI. The CDR3 covers 14 residues. The CDR3 sequence: CASSELRVTGELFF. For the CDR3, the DNA is TGTGCCAGCAGTGAACTCAGGGTCACCGGGGAGCTGTTTTTT.

The rearrangement uses TRBV6-4 and TRBJ2-1; D uncertain. With 2 bases removed from V and 6 bases from J, the gap between germline ends came to 11 bases. The CDR3 consists of 14 residues. Looked up from germline, CDR1 is MRHNA and CDR2 is SNTAGT. CDR3 coding DNA: TGTGCCAGCAGTGACACCGTGACTGGCAATGAGCAGTTCTTC. As protein: CASSDTVTGNEQFF.

The V and J genes are TRBV19 and TRBJ2-2, with 9 nucleotides matching TRBD1. Germline CDR1 is LNHDA and CDR2 is SQIVND (reference sequence). This CDR3 is 14 amino acids long. Unmatched junction bases numbered 3, after V lost 7 bases and J lost 3 bases. The CDR3 DNA is TGTGCCAGTAACGACAGGGGGGACACCGGGGAGCTGTTTTTT. Translated: CASNDRGDTGELFF.

The rearrangement uses TRBV29-1 and TRBJ2-3; D gene uncertain. Per germline, CDR1 SQVTM and CDR2 ANQGSEA. The germline V and J ends were trimmed by 6 bases and 1 base, with 14 bases remaining between them. The CDR3 loop spans 14 amino acids. This CDR3 reads CSVGWVQGTDTQYF. The CDR3, as DNA: TGCAGCGTGGGATGGGTGCAGGGCACAGATACGCAGTATTTT.

This chain joins TRBV7-9 and TRBJ2-7, with 7 nucleotides matching TRBD2. CDR1 and CDR2 (germline): SEHNR, FQNEAQ (reference sequence). This CDR3 region has 15 residues. Trimming took 3 bases from V and 4 from J; bases not matched to a gene: 9. Here the CDR3 reads CASSLGGDYGYEQYF. The CDR3 DNA follows: TGTGCCAGCAGCTTGGGTGGGGACTACGGGTACGAGCAGTACTTC.

The rearrangement links TRBV6-5 to TRBJ1-5; D not certain. Germline CDR1 reads MNHEY; CDR2 reads SVGAGI. The length of the CDR3 is 13 residues. The V end lost 6 bases, the J end lost 7 bases, and 13 bases lay between the germline ends. The CDR3 DNA follows: TGTGCCAGCAGCCCCCGAGACACCCAGCCCCAGCATTTT. This encodes CASSPRDTQPQHF.

A word on this clone: Other DNA sequences from this sample encode an identical CDR3 as well. V usage is TRBV30 and J usage is TRBJ1-3, with TRBD1 matching 7 bases. Germline trimming cut 6 bases from V and 0 bases from J; bases unmatched to any gene: 2. Germline V CDR1 and CDR2: GTSNPN, SVGIG (reference sequence). This CDR3 is built from 13 residues. As DNA, the CDR3 is TGTGCCTGCAGGACAGGCTCTGGAAACACCATATATTTT. Translating gives CACRTGSGNTIYF.

Of note for this clone: Other DNA sequences of this sample code for an identical CDR3. The chain joins TRBV18 to TRBJ2-3; 10 nucleotides agree with TRBD1. The CDR3 runs 16 residues. Trimming at V came to 1 base and at J to 1 base, leaving 2 bases not matched to a gene. Germline lookup yields CDR1 KGHSH and CDR2 LQKENI. The CDR3 coding sequence is TGTGCCAGCTCACCACGGACAGGGGGTGGCACAGATACGCAGTATTTT. Translated: CASSPRTGGGTDTQYF.

Details on this clone: Other DNA sequences within the sample encode an identical CDR3. The chain recombines TRBV5-1 with TRBJ2-2, with D perhaps matching TRBD1 (5 bases). Per germline, CDR1 SGHRS and CDR2 YFSETQ. Trimming left V 3 bases short and J 0 bases short, with 6 bases between. The CDR3 consists of 14 residues. CDR3 region: CASSSTANTGELFF. In DNA form, the CDR3 reads TGCGCCAGCAGCTCGACAGCGAACACCGGGGAGCTGTTTTTT.

The rearrangement uses TRBV5-4 and TRBJ2-7; D unclear. CDR3 length: 13 residues. The germline V gene has CDR1 SGHNT and CDR2 YYREEE (reference sequence). Deletions cut 4 bases from V and 5 bases from J, with 13 bases between. Here the CDR3 reads CASSTDPTNEQYF. As DNA, the CDR3 is TGTGCCAGCAGCACGGACCCTACGAACGAGCAGTACTTC.

The rearrangement links TRBV10-3 to TRBJ2-1, with 9 bases matching TRBD2. The ends lost 7 bases at V and 5 bases at J; junction bases unmatched: 9. CDR1 and CDR2 from the germline V gene are ENHRY and SYGVKD. The CDR3 sequence is 15 residues long. The CDR3 protein is CAINPGLAIHNEQFF. The CDR3, as DNA: TGTGCCATCAATCCGGGACTAGCTATCCACAATGAGCAGTTCTTC.

This chain connects TRBV14 to TRBJ2-7; D gene ambiguous. The CDR3 contains 14 residues. Germline CDR1 SGHDN, CDR2 FVKESK. V gave up 0 bases and J gave up 7 bases, with 13 bases separating them. The CDR3 DNA reads as TGTGCCAGCAGCCAAGATCTGAGCTTCGGGGAGCAGTACTTC. This sequence encodes CASSQDLSFGEQYF.

The J gene is TRBJ2-2, the V gene TRBV5-1; 7 bases fit TRBD2. Germline V gives CDR1 SGHRS, CDR2 YFSETQ. The V and J ends lost 0 bases and 7 bases, in that order; junction bases with no gene match: 6. CDR3 size: 15 residues. The CDR3 nucleotides are TGCGCCAGCAGCTTGGGGACTAGTTGGTACGGGGAGCTGTTTTTT. It translates to CASSLGTSWYGELFF.

V is TRBV21-1 and J is TRBJ1-2; the tabulated D call, TRBD1, remains unverified against the DNA. TRBV21-1 is given as a pseudogene. CDR3 length: 17 amino acids. CDR3 protein: CASSKALGTPGNYGYTF. The CDR3 DNA follows: TGTGCCAGCAGCAAAGCGCTCGGAACACCAGGAAACTATGGCTACACCTTC.

The chain carries TRBV7-3 and TRBJ2-1, with a tentative D call TRBD2 (6 bases). The V gene's germline CDR1 is SGHTA and CDR2 FQGTGA. The ends were cut back, 5 bases at V and 5 bases at J, with 16 bases in the middle. This CDR3 spans 15 amino acids. The CDR3 spells CASSATGTGNNEQFF. The CDR3, as DNA: TGTGCCAGCAGCGCAACCGGGACTGGCAACAATGAGCAGTTCTTC.

V is TRBV1 and J is TRBJ2-1; no check of the table's D call, TRBD2, against the DNA was made. TRBV1 counts as a pseudogene. The CDR3 loop spans 11 amino acids. CDR3 in DNA: TGCACCAGCAGCGAACTGCTTATCGAGTTCTTC. Protein sequence: CTSSELLIEFF.

Comment on this clone: The same CDR3 arises from other DNA sequences in this sample as well. The chain carries TRBV27 and TRBJ2-5; the D is unclear. The CDR3 loop spans 13 amino acids. Germline CDR1 and CDR2: MNHEY and SMNVEV (reference sequence). The V end lost 0 bases, the J end lost 0 bases, and 2 bases lay between the germline ends. The CDR3: CASSLSDQETQYF. The CDR3 DNA sequence: TGTGCCAGCAGTTTATCGGACCAAGAGACCCAGTACTTC.

With regard to this clone: Other nucleotide sequences in the sample specify the same CDR3. The CDR3 loop is CASSLPGYEQFF. CDR3 in DNA: TGTGCCAGCAGTTTACCGGGGTATGAGCAGTTCTTC. V gene TRBV28 combines with J gene TRBJ2-1; perhaps TRBD2 as D (5 bases). The CDR3 consists of 12 residues. The germline gives CDR1 MDHEN, CDR2 SYDVKM. V lost 2 bases to trimming and J lost 8 bases, with 7 bases between them.

V and J are TRBV5-1 and TRBJ2-4; D is possibly TRBD2 (5 bases). Trimming shortened V by 0 bases and J by 3 bases, and 10 bases separated the two germline ends. Germline V CDR1 and CDR2: SGHRS, YFSETQ. The CDR3 totals 15 residues. The CDR3 reads CASSLAAGGKNIQYF. DNA for the CDR3: TGCGCCAGCAGCTTGGCGGCAGGAGGCAAAAACATTCAGTACTTC.